Below are 30 T cell receptor beta chains sequenced from a single sample in a study of T cell responses to AZD1222 COVID-19 vaccine (TCRdb year 2021). The time point label corresponds to: about 28 days (+/-7) after the second vaccine dose. The method was the immunoSEQ multiplex PCR assay. The clones in this table, taken by TCRdb from immuneACCESS, are in-frame only. Not every clone is retained; where verified, under half of the shortfall comes from an unresolved V gene, and the cause of the rest is unknown. The sample table holds about 110,000 clones, of which 80% to 95% were seen once. The ten largest clonotypes hold 7.5% to 9.5% of the sample. Material: peripheral blood, obtained 28 days after the second AZD1222 dose. The source is an adult who received the AZD1222 COVID-19 vaccine.

J is TRBJ2-1 and V is TRBV27; D unclear. V lost 6 bases and J 14 bases, leaving 20 bases between the germline ends. This CDR3 comprises 13 residues. Germline V CDR1 and CDR2: MNHEY, SMNVEV (reference sequence). Here the CDR3 reads CASSPLDQKTKFF. The CDR3 region has the DNA TGTGCCAGCAGCCCCTTGGACCAAAAGACGAAGTTCTTC.

The chain has TRBV5-1 and TRBJ2-1; either TRBD1 or TRBD2 may supply D (6 bases each). The V and J ends lost 7 bases and 9 bases respectively, with 14 bases between them. Germline V lookup: CDR1 SGHRS, CDR2 YFSETQ. The CDR3 length is 12 residues. CDR3 nucleotide sequence: TGCGCCAGCCGCTCGGGGGCAGGTGAGCAGTTCTTC. Translated: CASRSGAGEQFF.

This rearrangement joins TRBV19 to TRBJ1-3, with 7 bases aligning to TRBD1. Germline V CDR1 and CDR2: LNHDA, SQIVND (reference sequence). V was clipped by 6 bases and J by 1 base; unmatched bases: 9. The CDR3 has 16 residues. The CDR3 loop is CASSRRDRVSGNTIYF. DNA of the CDR3: TGTGCCAGTAGCCGGCGTGACAGGGTGTCTGGAAACACCATATATTTT.

The J gene is TRBJ2-5, the V gene TRBV10-3; D is uncertain. V shed 3 bases and J shed 5 bases, with 4 bases lying between them. The CDR3 totals 11 residues. Germline V gene sequence: CDR1 ENHRY, CDR2 SYGVKD. The CDR3 sequence: CAISEGETQYF. Here the CDR3 DNA reads TGTGCCATCAGTGAAGGTGAGACCCAGTACTTC.

The chain links TRBV5-4 to TRBJ1-6; 7 nucleotides line up with TRBD1. Per germline, CDR1 SGHNT and CDR2 YYREEE (reference sequence). The CDR3 consists of 17 residues. After removal of 3 bases from V and 9 bases from J, the junction contained 15 bases not matched to a gene. CDR3 sequence (DNA): TGTGCCAGCAGCTCCCGGGACAGTGGGCCCCTGGCTTCACCCCTCCACTTT. As protein: CASSSRDSGPLASPLHF.

This chain connects TRBV19 to TRBJ1-1; D is perhaps TRBD1 (6 bases). Trimming pared 6 bases from V and 4 bases from J, leaving 15 bases between. There are 14 residues in the CDR3. The V gene's germline CDR1 is LNHDA and CDR2 SQIVND (reference sequence). CDR3 sequence reads: CASRGRGGGTEAFF. The CDR3 region has the DNA TGTGCCAGTAGGGGCAGGGGAGGAGGCACTGAAGCTTTCTTT.

The CDR3 sequence is CASSLGGSRDSTEAFF. The CDR3 nucleotides are TGTGCCAGCAGCCTTGGGGGATCTCGAGATAGTACTGAAGCTTTCTTT. The chain uses TRBV5-5 and TRBJ1-1, with D maybe TRBD1 (5 bases). Trimming cost V 4 bases and J 5 bases, with 21 bases left between them. The CDR3 covers 16 residues. The V gene's germline CDR1 is SGHKS and CDR2 YYEKEE (reference sequence).

This chain uses TRBV29-1 with TRBJ2-1; 16 bases fit TRBD2. CDR1 is SQVTM and CDR2 is ANQGSEA in the germline V gene. Trimming cost V 4 bases and J 2 bases; bases outside gene matches: 2. This CDR3 region has 16 residues. The CDR3 region has the DNA TGCAGCGTTGTTGGGACTAGCGGGGGGGCCTACAATGAGCAGTTCTTC. Translating it yields CSVVGTSGGAYNEQFF.

The V gene is TRBV3-1 (or the pseudogene TRBV3-2), the J gene TRBJ1-1; D call uncertain. The CDR3 runs to 13 residues. Per the germline V gene, CDR1 is LGHDT and CDR2 is YNNKEL (reference sequence). V lost 4 bases and J 11 bases, leaving 17 bases between the germline ends. CDR3 sequence reads: CASSPTPEGTAFF. In nucleotides, the CDR3 is TGTGCCAGCAGCCCGACCCCGGAAGGAACGGCTTTCTTT.

This sequence joins TRBV19 and TRBJ2-7; 7 nucleotides align to TRBD1. The CDR3 contains 15 residues. Germline CDR1 LNHDA, CDR2 SQIVND (reference sequence). J was trimmed by 2 bases and V by 5 bases; bases with no gene match: 9. The CDR3 nucleotides are TGTGCCAGTAGTCTGACGGACAGGCGCGCCTACGAGCAGTACTTC. Encoded protein: CASSLTDRRAYEQYF. Together with reference TRBV19 and TRBJ2-7, the CDR3 gives the full variable domain: DGGITQSPKYLFRKEGQNVTLSCEQNLNHDAMYWYRQDPGQGLRLIYYSQIVNDFQKGDIAEGYSVSREKKESFPLTVTSAQKNPTAFYLCASSLTDRRAYEQYFGPGTRLTVT.

The chain couples TRBV5-1 to TRBJ2-5, with 10 bases that match TRBD2. The CDR3 sequence is 17 residues long. Germline trimming cut 0 bases from V and 2 bases from J; bases unmatched to any gene: 7. Germline-derived CDR1 and CDR2 are SGHRS and YFSETQ. This chain's CDR3 is CASSLVLAGGSQETQYF. CDR3 nucleotide sequence: TGCGCCAGCAGCTTGGTGTTAGCGGGGGGTAGTCAAGAGACCCAGTACTTC.

V gene TRBV24-1 combines with J gene TRBJ1-4; D gene uncertain. Trimming shortened V by 9 bases and J by 7 bases, and 20 bases separated the two germline ends. The CDR3 sequence is 15 residues long. Germline V gene lookup returns CDR1 KGHDR and CDR2 SFDVKD. The CDR3 loop reads CATLTGQKIREKLFF. The DNA for the CDR3 is TGTGCCACCCTCACCGGTCAAAAAATTCGTGAAAAACTGTTTTTT.

This clone was counted only a few times. J is TRBJ1-1 and V is TRBV7-2; no clear D. V lost 2 bases to trimming and J lost 4 bases, with 8 bases between them. The germline CDR1 and CDR2 sequences are SGHTA and FQGNSA. The CDR3 has 13 residues. The CDR3 DNA reads as TGTGCCAGCAGCTTACCCCCTTCCACTGAAGCTTTCTTT. Residues: CASSLPPSTEAFF.

V usage is TRBV4-3 and J usage is TRBJ1-1; D not resolved. CDR1 and CDR2 (germline): LGHNA, YSLEER. This CDR3 has 15 residues. Trimming pared 0 bases from V and 6 bases from J, leaving 14 bases between. This CDR3 reads CASSQEVVRESEAFF. The CDR3 DNA is TGCGCCAGCAGCCAAGAAGTAGTTAGAGAATCTGAAGCTTTCTTT.

The V call is TRBV7-2, the J call TRBJ2-3; 8 bases align to TRBD1. CDR3 length: 14 residues. The germline V gene has CDR1 SGHTA and CDR2 FQGNSA. J was trimmed by 1 base and V by 7 bases; bases with no gene match: 4. CDR3: CASTPGQGTDTQYF. Written as DNA, the CDR3 is TGTGCCAGCACCCCGGGACAGGGCACAGATACGCAGTATTTT.

The rearrangement uses TRBV2 and TRBJ2-3; TRBD1 matches 7 bases. Trimming cost V 7 bases and J 1 base; bases outside gene matches: 8. In germline, CDR1 is SNHLY, CDR2 FYNNEI. The CDR3 has 15 residues. As DNA, the CDR3 is TGTGCCAGCACCCCCCCGGGGACAGGCACAGATACGCAGTATTTT. It translates to CASTPPGTGTDTQYF.

V usage is TRBV29-1 and J usage is TRBJ1-1; tentatively, D is TRBD1 (5 bases). Germline V gene data show CDR1 as SQVTM and CDR2 as ANQGSEA. Trimming stripped 3 bases from V and 0 bases from J, with 14 bases between. The CDR3 is made up of 15 amino acids. The CDR3 region is CSVDLDSPMNTEAFF. CDR3 coding DNA: TGCAGCGTTGATTTAGACAGTCCTATGAACACTGAAGCTTTCTTT.

The rearrangement links TRBV27 to TRBJ2-2; 13 bases are a match to TRBD2. After removal of 4 bases from V and 3 bases from J, the junction contained 8 bases not matched to a gene. Germline CDR1 and CDR2: MNHEY and SMNVEV (reference sequence). CDR3 length: 18 amino acids. The CDR3 sequence is CASSSRTSGSRDTGELFF. As DNA, the CDR3 is TGTGCCAGCAGTTCCCGGACTAGCGGGAGCCGGGACACCGGGGAGCTGTTTTTT.

The table lists this clone with a few counts. The chain links TRBV19 to TRBJ1-1, with D unresolved. CDR1 LNHDA and CDR2 SQIVND come from the germline V gene (reference sequence). This CDR3 has 14 residues. The V end was cut by 1 base, the J end by 0 bases, with 6 bases between. The CDR3 sequence is CASSIGLLNTEAFF. CDR3 nucleotides: TGTGCCAGTAGTATAGGACTCCTGAACACTGAAGCTTTCTTT.

The chain uses TRBV27 and TRBJ2-7, with a tentative D call TRBD2 (6 bases). Trimming took 4 bases from V and 2 from J, leaving 9 bases between them. Germline values: CDR1 MNHEY, CDR2 SMNVEV (reference sequence). CDR3 length equals 13 residues. The CDR3 sequence is CASSYTGAYEQYF. As DNA, the CDR3 is TGTGCCAGCAGTTATACGGGAGCCTACGAGCAGTACTTC.

The chain couples TRBV3-1 (or the pseudogene TRBV3-2) to TRBJ1-2, with a possible D match to TRBD1 (5 bases). V was trimmed by 5 bases and J by 7 bases, leaving 14 bases between them. The length of the CDR3 is 13 residues. CDR1 is LGHDT, CDR2 YNNKEL, per germline (reference sequence). CDR3 bases: TGTGCCAGCAGCGGGACTGAAGTCCGTGGCTACACCTTC. This sequence encodes CASSGTEVRGYTF.

The chain has TRBV18 and TRBJ1-5; D possibly corresponds to TRBD1 (6 bases). CDR1 and CDR2 (germline): KGHSH, LQKENI. Trimming pared 4 bases from V and 4 bases from J, leaving 14 bases between. The CDR3 sequence is 15 residues long. The CDR3 sequence: CASSLTGQNNQPQHF. Written as DNA, the CDR3 is TGTGCCAGCTCACTCACTGGACAGAATAATCAGCCCCAGCATTTT.

This chain links TRBV27 with TRBJ1-6; possibly TRBD1 for D (5 bases). CDR1 and CDR2 from the germline V gene are MNHEY and SMNVEV (reference sequence). V gave up 6 bases and J gave up 7 bases, with 19 bases separating them. CDR3 length: 16 amino acids. CDR3: CASSRGGIPHNSPLHF. The CDR3 DNA follows: TGTGCCAGCAGCCGGGGCGGGATCCCGCACAATTCACCCCTCCACTTT.

The V and J genes are TRBV7-9 and TRBJ2-7; D is uncertain. Trimming left V 5 bases short and J 3 bases short, with 17 bases between. Per the germline V gene, CDR1 is SEHNR and CDR2 is FQNEAQ (reference sequence). The CDR3 is 15 residues long. CDR3 bases: TGTGCCAGCAGCCCGACAATTGGGGAATTCTACGAGCAGTACTTC. It encodes CASSPTIGEFYEQYF.

The chain links TRBV7-9 to TRBJ2-2; TRBD2 matches at 8 bases. V shed 5 bases, J shed 1 base, and the junction held 3 bases outside the gene matches. The germline gives CDR1 SEHNR, CDR2 FQNEAQ (reference sequence). The CDR3 length is 15 residues. Written as DNA, the CDR3 is TGTGCCAGCAGCAAAACTAGCGGGAACACCGGGGAGCTGTTTTTT. Translation gives CASSKTSGNTGELFF.

This chain links TRBV6-5 with TRBJ2-1, with 13 bases lining up with TRBD2. The germline gives CDR1 MNHEY, CDR2 SVGAGI. Germline trimming cut 4 bases from V and 8 bases from J; bases unmatched to any gene: 5. This CDR3 is 15 amino acids long. Here the CDR3 reads CASSSGTSGVDEQFF. The CDR3 coding sequence is TGTGCCAGCAGTTCCGGGACTAGCGGGGTAGATGAGCAGTTCTTC.

The rearrangement uses TRBV23-1 and TRBJ2-2; D gene uncertain. TRBV23-1 belongs to the ORF category, with a function that is uncertain. The CDR3 totals 17 residues. Trimming took 0 bases from V and 4 from J, leaving 15 bases between them. CDR3 sequence: CASSQSNREKFTGELFF. The CDR3 DNA reads as TGCGCCAGCAGTCAATCGAACAGAGAGAAATTCACCGGGGAGCTGTTTTTT.

Of note for this clone: One end of the junction fails to match germline, which may point to a read error. The chain links TRBV3-1 (or the pseudogene TRBV3-2) to TRBJ2-5, with D hard to call. CDR3 size: 14 residues. CDR1 LGHDT and CDR2 YNNKEL come from the germline V gene (reference sequence). In nucleotides, the CDR3 is TGTGCCAGCAGCCAAGAATTACCCCAAAAGACCCAGTACTTC. This translates into CASSQELPQKTQYF.

V is TRBV5-1 and J is TRBJ2-7; D remains unclear. The V end lost 3 bases, the J end lost 2 bases, and 9 bases lay between the germline ends. The CDR3 spans 13 residues. Germline values: CDR1 SGHRS, CDR2 YFSETQ. CDR3 loop: CASSSGTTYEQYF. Written as DNA, the CDR3 is TGCGCCAGCAGCTCAGGAACCACCTACGAGCAGTACTTC.

This rearrangement joins TRBV19 to TRBJ1-2; perhaps TRBD1 as D (6 bases). The CDR3 has 17 residues. CDR1 LNHDA and CDR2 SQIVND come from the germline V gene (reference sequence). Trimming shortened V by 5 bases and J by 3 bases, and 22 bases separated the two germline ends. CDR3 residues: CASSHRLARGRDYGYTF. The CDR3 region has the DNA TGTGCCAGTAGTCATCGCTTAGCCAGGGGTCGGGACTATGGCTACACCTTC.